These T cell receptor beta chains were read from a single sample in a study of blood T cells in healthy people across ages. TCRdb re-analysed the 5' RACE reads in MiXCR, keeping a single row per CDR3 protein. The sample includes fewer than 1.5 million distinct CDR3 sequences, around 39% seen only once; the top ten take roughly 7.9%. The material sequenced was blood. The receptors stem from a woman younger than 30 in good health. Both conserved end residues are part of each CDR3. The order of the fields is clone size, J gene, V gene, D gene, CDR3 protein, CDR3 DNA. A D gene is named only where the DNA matches it firmly. Some rows mark clone size as missing; the rest say once, few, many or name a class of expanded clone.

NA	TRBJ2-1	TRBV5-1	TRBD1	CASSEGQGTSQNNEQFF	TGCGCCAGCAGCGAGGGACAGGGAACTTCTCAAAACAATGAGCAGTTCTTC
NA	TRBJ2-1	TRBV15	NA	CATSRDRSSYNEQFF	TGTGCCACCAGCAGAGACAGGAGCTCCTACAATGAGCAGTTCTTC
few	TRBJ1-4	TRBV7-9	NA	CASSLGFGGSANEKLFF	TGTGCCAGCAGCTTAGGTTTCGGGGGATCAGCTAATGAAAAACTGTTTTTT
NA	TRBJ2-1	TRBV10-3	NA	CAISGTVVDEQFF	TGTGCCATCAGTGGGACAGTCGTGGATGAGCAGTTCTTC
NA	TRBJ1-6	TRBV7-2	TRBD1	CASSPLSRRRGLVFNSLLHF	TGTGCCAGCAGCCCACTAAGTCGGAGGAGGGGGCTCGTTTTTAATTCACTCCTCCACTTT
few	TRBJ2-7	TRBV24-1	NA	CATSFRGYEQYF	TGTGCCACCAGTTTCCGGGGGTACGAGCAGTACTTC
few	TRBJ2-5	TRBV7-2	NA	CASSFSSTGETQYF	TGTGCCAGCAGCTTTTCCTCGACCGGGGAGACCCAGTACTTC
NA	TRBJ1-4	TRBV6-5	TRBD1	CASLPWGQSNEKLFF	TGTGCCAGCCTCCCCTGGGGACAGAGCAATGAAAAACTGTTTTTT
few	TRBJ2-4	TRBV6-5	NA	CASSYAQSKNIQYF	TGTGCCAGCAGTTACGCCCAGTCCAAAAACATTCAGTACTTC
NA	TRBJ1-4	TRBV29-1	NA	CSVDTNEKLFF	TGCAGCGTTGACACTAATGAAAAACTGTTTTTT
NA	TRBJ1-2	TRBV5-1	TRBD1	CASSLGSTGAAYGYTF	TGCGCCAGCAGCTTAGGATCGACAGGGGCCGCCTATGGCTACACCTTC
once	TRBJ1-1	TRBV2	NA	CASTMQGITEAFF	TGTGCCAGCACTATGCAGGGGATCACTGAAGCTTTCTTT
NA	TRBJ1-4	TRBV9	NA	CASSSSTTNEKLFF	TGTGCCAGCAGCTCCAGTACAACTAATGAAAAACTGTTTTTT
NA	TRBJ1-2	TRBV3-1	NA	CASSPPDRDYGYTF	TGTGCCAGCAGCCCCCCCGACAGAGACTATGGCTACACCTTC
NA	TRBJ1-1	TRBV6-5	NA	CASSYGGATNTEAFF	TGTGCCAGCAGTTACGGGGGGGCTACGAACACTGAAGCTTTCTTT
few	TRBJ2-1	TRBV20-1	NA	CSARGDSGYSYNEQFF	TGCAGTGCTAGAGGGGACTCCGGGTACTCCTACAATGAGCAGTTCTTC
few	TRBJ2-1	TRBV7-8	NA	CASGLGFGVEQFF	TGTGCCAGCGGCTTAGGATTCGGGGTCGAGCAGTTCTTC